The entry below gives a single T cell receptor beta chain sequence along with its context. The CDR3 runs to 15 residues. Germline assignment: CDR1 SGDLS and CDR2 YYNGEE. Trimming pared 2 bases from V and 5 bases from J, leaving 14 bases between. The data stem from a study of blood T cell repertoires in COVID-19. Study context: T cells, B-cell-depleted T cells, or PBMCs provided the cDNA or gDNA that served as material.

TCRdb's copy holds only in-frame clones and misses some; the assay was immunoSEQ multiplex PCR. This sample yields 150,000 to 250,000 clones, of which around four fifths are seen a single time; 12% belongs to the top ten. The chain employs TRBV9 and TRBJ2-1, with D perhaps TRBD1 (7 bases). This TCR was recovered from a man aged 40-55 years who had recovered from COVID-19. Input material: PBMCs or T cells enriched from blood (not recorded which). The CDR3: CASSVTPGGHNEQFF. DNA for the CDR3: TGTGCCAGCAGCGTGACCCCAGGGGGGCACAATGAGCAGTTCTTC. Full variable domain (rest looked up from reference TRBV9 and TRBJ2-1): DSGVTQTPKHLITATGQRVTLRCSPRSGDLSVYWYQQSLDQGLQFLIQYYNGEERAKGNILERFSAQQFPDLHSELNLSSLELGDSALYFCASSVTPGGHNEQFFGPGTRLTVL.